The 15 T cell receptor beta chains presented below share a single source sample, sequenced in a study of T cells in localized non-small cell lung cancer. The table came from immunoSEQ multiplex PCR; TCRdb's copy has only in-frame clones and leaves some out. The sample carries about 23,000 clones, less than 95% recorded once. Sequencing used peripheral blood, obtained before any cancer treatment. These receptors were collected from a woman aged 40-69 years with stage I lung adenocarcinoma.

V gene TRBV27 combines with J gene TRBJ1-2; perhaps TRBD1 as D (6 bases). CDR1 and CDR2 from the germline V gene are MNHEY and SMNVEV (reference sequence). This CDR3 contains 13 residues. V was shortened by 6 bases and J by 7 bases, with 15 bases between the two germline ends. The CDR3 is CASRRTGPGGYTF. The CDR3 DNA follows: TGTGCCAGCAGGAGAACAGGGCCGGGTGGCTACACCTTC.

The chain combines TRBV11-3 with TRBJ2-1; 8 bases map to TRBD2. The J segment lost 8 bases and the V segment lost 3 bases, leaving 9 bases of the junction unmatched. The CDR3 contains 15 residues. Germline CDR1 reads SGHNT; CDR2 reads YENEEA. The CDR3 loop reads CASSFSGGPLHEQFF. As DNA, the CDR3 is TGTGCCAGCAGCTTTTCGGGAGGGCCCTTACATGAGCAGTTCTTC.

The V gene is TRBV30, the J gene TRBJ2-2; D gene unclear. V lost 5 bases and J 7 bases, leaving 8 bases between the germline ends. Looked up from germline, CDR1 is GTSNPN and CDR2 is SVGIG (reference sequence). CDR3 size: 11 residues. This CDR3 is CAWQGYGELFF. The CDR3 DNA reads as TGTGCCTGGCAAGGCTACGGGGAGCTGTTTTTT. Complete variable domain (other parts from reference TRBV30 and TRBJ2-2): SQTIHQWPATLVQPVGSPLSLECTVEGTSNPNLYWYRQAAGRGLQLLFYSVGIGQISSEVPQNLSASRPQDRQFILSSKKLLLSDSGFYLCAWQGYGELFFGEGSRLTVL.

The V gene is TRBV28, the J gene TRBJ1-2, with 7 bases fitting TRBD1. Trimming took 10 bases from V and 2 from J; bases not matched to a gene: 4. This CDR3 region has 12 residues. Per germline, CDR1 MDHEN and CDR2 SYDVKM. The CDR3 loop is CATLTGNYGYTF. CDR3 coding DNA: TGTGCCACGCTGACAGGGAACTATGGCTACACCTTC.

J is TRBJ1-4 and V is TRBV6-1; 9 bases fit TRBD1. Germline V gene data show CDR1 as MNHNS and CDR2 as SASEGT. The CDR3 extends over 15 amino acids. V dropped 5 bases and J dropped 5; count of bases not matched to a gene: 6. This CDR3 is CASSQTGQGNEKLFF. For the CDR3, the DNA is TGTGCCAGCAGTCAAACGGGACAGGGAAATGAAAAACTGTTTTTT.

The chain joins TRBV5-5 to TRBJ2-2; D unclear. The V gene's germline CDR1 is SGHKS and CDR2 YYEKEE (reference sequence). Trimming took off 6 bases at V and 3 bases at J, with 9 bases between the two ends. The CDR3 covers 13 residues. Here the CDR3 reads CASNLRDTGELFF. In nucleotides, the CDR3 is TGTGCCAGCAACCTTCGGGACACCGGGGAGCTGTTTTTT.

The gene calls are TRBV19 and TRBJ2-2, with 7 positions matching TRBD2. This CDR3 spans 16 amino acids. Germline V lookup: CDR1 LNHDA, CDR2 SQIVND (reference sequence). V lost 5 bases to trimming and J lost 4 bases; unmatched junction nucleotides: 10. CDR3 sequence reads: CASSPAPGLPTGELFF. The CDR3 bases are TGTGCCAGTAGTCCGGCCCCGGGACTACCCACCGGGGAGCTGTTTTTT.

This rearrangement joins TRBV6-4 to TRBJ2-3; 13 nucleotides line up with TRBD2. This CDR3 is built from 16 residues. From germline, CDR1 is MRHNA and CDR2 SNTAGT. J was trimmed by 5 bases and V by 4 bases; bases with no gene match: 6. CDR3 residues: CASSASGTSGIDTQYF. The CDR3 nucleotides read TGTGCCAGCAGTGCCTCCGGGACTAGCGGGATAGATACGCAGTATTTT.

The rearrangement links TRBV20-1 to TRBJ2-4, with a possible D match to TRBD1 (5 bases). The CDR3 has 11 amino acids. Trimming pared 7 bases from V and 7 bases from J, leaving 11 bases between. Germline assignment: CDR1 DFQATT and CDR2 SNEGSKA (reference sequence). This chain's CDR3 is CSVNPGNIQYF. In DNA form, the CDR3 reads TGCAGTGTCAACCCAGGGAACATTCAGTACTTC.

This clone was observed a handful of times. This chain connects TRBV28 to TRBJ1-5; the D is unclear. The CDR3 totals 14 residues. V was trimmed by 2 bases and J by 0 bases, leaving 5 bases between them. Looked up from germline, CDR1 is MDHEN and CDR2 is SYDVKM. The CDR3 spells CASSLTYSNQPQHF. The CDR3 DNA reads as TGTGCCAGCAGTTTAACATATAGCAATCAGCCCCAGCATTTT.

The V and J genes are TRBV7-2 and TRBJ1-4, with 9 bases matching TRBD1. This CDR3 comprises 15 residues. The J segment lost 8 bases and the V segment lost 1 base, leaving 5 bases of the junction unmatched. The V gene's germline CDR1 is SGHTA and CDR2 FQGNSA. CDR3 in DNA: TGTGCCAGCAGCTTAGGCGGGACAGGGAGGGAAAAACTGTTTTTT. Residues: CASSLGGTGREKLFF. The entire variable domain, with the rest obtained from reference TRBV7-2 and TRBJ1-4, is as follows: GAGVSQSPSNKVTEKGKDVELRCDPISGHTALYWYRQSLGQGLEFLIYFQGNSAPDKSGLPSDRFSAERTGGSVSTLTIQRTQQEDSAVYLCASSLGGTGREKLFFGSGTQLSVL.

The rearrangement links TRBV20-1 to TRBJ1-6; D unclear. V lost 2 bases and J 10 bases, leaving 6 bases between the germline ends. The CDR3 is made up of 11 amino acids. Germline lookup yields CDR1 DFQATT and CDR2 SNEGSKA (reference sequence). The CDR3 nucleotides read TGCAGTGCTAGACGGGGATCACCCCTCCACTTT. Translated, it gives CSARRGSPLHF.

The chain is built from TRBV28 and TRBJ1-4; D might be TRBD1 (5 bases). The germline CDR1 and CDR2 sequences are MDHEN and SYDVKM. V gave up 6 bases and J gave up 3 bases, with 11 bases separating them. There are 14 residues in the CDR3. For the CDR3, the DNA is TGTGCCAGCAGGTTCGGGGGGGCTAATGAAAAACTGTTTTTT. Encoded protein: CASRFGGANEKLFF.

The chain recombines TRBV13 with TRBJ2-2; TRBD2 agrees at 7 bases. Germline V gene sequence: CDR1 PRHDT, CDR2 FYEKMQ (reference sequence). With 7 bases clipped from V and 5 bases from J, the junction kept 13 bases outside the gene matches. The CDR3 runs 16 residues. The CDR3 loop is CASKLLEGGPTGELFF. CDR3 nucleotides: TGTGCCAGCAAACTGTTGGAGGGAGGGCCGACCGGGGAGCTGTTTTTT.

DNA for the CDR3: TGTGCCAGCAGCTTCCTCGGGACAGTAAGCACAGATACGCAGTATTTT. The encoded protein is CASSFLGTVSTDTQYF. The J gene is TRBJ2-3, the V gene TRBV5-4; 7 bases line up with TRBD1. The CDR3 sequence is 16 residues long. J was trimmed by 0 bases and V by 2 bases; bases with no gene match: 6. In germline, CDR1 is SGHNT, CDR2 YYREEE (reference sequence).